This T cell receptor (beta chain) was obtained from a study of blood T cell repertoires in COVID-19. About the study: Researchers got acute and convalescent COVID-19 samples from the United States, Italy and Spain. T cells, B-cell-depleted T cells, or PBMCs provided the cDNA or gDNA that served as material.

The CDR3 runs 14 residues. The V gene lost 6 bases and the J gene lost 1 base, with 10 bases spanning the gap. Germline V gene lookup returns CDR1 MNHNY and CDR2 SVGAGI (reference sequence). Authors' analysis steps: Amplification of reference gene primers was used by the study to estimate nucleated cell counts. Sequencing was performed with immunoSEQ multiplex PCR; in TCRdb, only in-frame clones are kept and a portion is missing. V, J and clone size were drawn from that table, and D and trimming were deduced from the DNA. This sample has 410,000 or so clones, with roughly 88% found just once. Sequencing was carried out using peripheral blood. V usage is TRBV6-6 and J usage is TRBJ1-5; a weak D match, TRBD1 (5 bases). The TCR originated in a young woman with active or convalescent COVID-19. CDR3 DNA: TGTGCCAGCAGCGACGGGGGGAGCAATCAGCCCCAGCATTTT. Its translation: CASSDGGSNQPQHF.